This section outlines one TCR beta chain sequence together with its context. This sample was included in a study of human T cells and chemical hapten exposure. Described time point: patch test 1, 2 weeks after DPC sensitization. The treatment: therapeutic diphenylcyclopropenone sensitization with weekly scalp DPC. Alopecia patients between 18 and 70 years old and suitable for DPC were used as donors. Whole blood, unfractionated, served as the material for total RNA extraction. The CDR3 totals 17 residues. Germline V gene lookup returns CDR1 SGHRS and CDR2 YFSETQ. Deletions cut 0 bases from V and 0 bases from J, with 14 bases between. Attachment of unique molecular identifiers to individual cDNA molecules was performed in the library. TCRdb processed the RACE reads anew with MiXCR; each CDR3 protein has one entry. The sample gives some 350,000 distinct CDR3 sequences, around 7% of which show up once; approximately 8.9% is in the top ten.

The source was whole blood, collected in connection with sensitization to the hapten diphenylcyclopropenone (DPC). The receptor's source is a woman in her late teens or twenties with alopecia areata. Some clones in this sample may be carry-over from other donors' samples. The rearrangement links TRBV5-1 to TRBJ2-3; no firm D call. This chain's CDR3 is CASSLVARFASTDTQYF. The DNA for the CDR3 is TGCGCCAGCAGCTTGGTGGCTCGATTTGCTAGCACAGATACGCAGTATTTT.